This TCR beta chain emerged from a study of control samples from healthy donors and cancer patients. The repertoire was sequenced with immunoSEQ multiplex PCR; TCRdb's copy has only in-frame clones and lacks some. This sample carries 40,000 to 45,000 clones, 70% to 75% of them seen once, and the ten largest clones take approximately 17%. Judged by abundance, this clone is medium-sized. Germline-derived CDR1 and CDR2 are MGHRA and YSYEKL. The germline V and J ends were trimmed by 2 bases and 0 bases, with 13 bases remaining between them. This CDR3 is 16 amino acids long. The receptor was derived from a male donor with melanoma. Material for sequencing was formalin-fixed, paraffin-embedded tissue. This chain connects TRBV4-1 to TRBJ2-5; no firm D call. In DNA, the CDR3 is TGCGCCAGCAGCCAACACCGGACGACGCACCAAGAGACCCAGTACTTC. Translating it yields CASSQHRTTHQETQYF.